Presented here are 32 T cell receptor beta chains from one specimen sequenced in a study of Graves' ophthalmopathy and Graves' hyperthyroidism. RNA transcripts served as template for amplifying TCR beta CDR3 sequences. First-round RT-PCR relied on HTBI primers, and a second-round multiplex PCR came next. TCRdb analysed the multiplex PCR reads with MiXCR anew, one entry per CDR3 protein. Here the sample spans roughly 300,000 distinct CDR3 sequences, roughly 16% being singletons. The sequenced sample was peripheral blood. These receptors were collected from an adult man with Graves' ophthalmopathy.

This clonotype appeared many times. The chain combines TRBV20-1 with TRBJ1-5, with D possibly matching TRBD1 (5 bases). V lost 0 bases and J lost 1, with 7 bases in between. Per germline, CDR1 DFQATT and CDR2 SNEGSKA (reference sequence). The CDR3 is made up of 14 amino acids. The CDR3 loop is CSARDRASNQPQHF. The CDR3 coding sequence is TGCAGTGCTAGAGACAGGGCAAGCAATCAGCCCCAGCATTTT.

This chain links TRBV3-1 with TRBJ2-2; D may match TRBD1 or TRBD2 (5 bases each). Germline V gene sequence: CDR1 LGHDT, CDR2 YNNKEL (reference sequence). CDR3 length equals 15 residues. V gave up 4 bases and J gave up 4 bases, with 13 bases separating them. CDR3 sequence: CASSLRDHGTGELFF. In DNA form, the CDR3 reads TGTGCCAGCAGCCTTCGGGACCACGGCACCGGGGAGCTGTTTTTT.

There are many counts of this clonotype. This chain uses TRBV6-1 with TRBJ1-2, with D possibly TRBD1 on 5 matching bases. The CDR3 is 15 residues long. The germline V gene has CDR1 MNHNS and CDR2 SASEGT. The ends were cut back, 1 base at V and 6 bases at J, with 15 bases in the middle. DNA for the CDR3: TGTGCCAGCAGTGAAGAAGGGGCCCTCAGCAATGGCTACACCTTC. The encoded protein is CASSEEGALSNGYTF.

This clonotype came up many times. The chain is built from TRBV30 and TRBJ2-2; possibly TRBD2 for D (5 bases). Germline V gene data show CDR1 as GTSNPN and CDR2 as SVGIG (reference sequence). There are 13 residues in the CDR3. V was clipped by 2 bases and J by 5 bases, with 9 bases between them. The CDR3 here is CAWSQLVTGELFF. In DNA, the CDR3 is TGTGCCTGGAGTCAACTAGTTACCGGGGAGCTGTTTTTT.

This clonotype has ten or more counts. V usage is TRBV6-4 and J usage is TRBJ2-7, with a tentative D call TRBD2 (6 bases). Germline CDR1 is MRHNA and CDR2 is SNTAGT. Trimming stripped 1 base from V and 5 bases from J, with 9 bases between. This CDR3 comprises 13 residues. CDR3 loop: CASSDFSGNEQYF. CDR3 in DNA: TGTGCCAGCAGTGACTTTAGCGGCAACGAGCAGTACTTC.

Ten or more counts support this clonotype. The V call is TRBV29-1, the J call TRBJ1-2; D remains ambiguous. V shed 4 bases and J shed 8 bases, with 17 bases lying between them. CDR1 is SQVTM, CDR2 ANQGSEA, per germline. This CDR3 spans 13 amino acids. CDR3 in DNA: TGCAGCGTTGCACGTACGGGCCCGGAGGGCTACACCTTC. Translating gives CSVARTGPEGYTF.

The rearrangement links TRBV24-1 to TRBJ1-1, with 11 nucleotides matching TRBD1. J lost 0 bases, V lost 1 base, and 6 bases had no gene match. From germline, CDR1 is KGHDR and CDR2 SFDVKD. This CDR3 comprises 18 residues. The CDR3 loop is CATSDFGGTGGMNTEAFF. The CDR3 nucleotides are TGTGCCACCAGTGATTTCGGAGGGACAGGGGGGATGAACACTGAAGCTTTCTTT.

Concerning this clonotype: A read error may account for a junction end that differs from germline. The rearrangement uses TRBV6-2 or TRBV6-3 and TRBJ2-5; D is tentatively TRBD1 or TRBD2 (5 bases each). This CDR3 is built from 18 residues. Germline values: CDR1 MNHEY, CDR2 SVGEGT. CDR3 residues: CASKGMKSELGVKESQYF. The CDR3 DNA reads TGTGCCAGCAAGGGGATGAAGTCCGAACTAGGAGTCAAAGAGTCCCAGTACTTC.

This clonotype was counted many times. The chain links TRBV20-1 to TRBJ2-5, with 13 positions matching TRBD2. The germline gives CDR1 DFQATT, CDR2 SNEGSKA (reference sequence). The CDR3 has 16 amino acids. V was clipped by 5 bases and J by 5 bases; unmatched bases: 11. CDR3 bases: TGCAGTGCTGACCTCGGACTAGCGGGAGTCCTGGAGACCCAGTACTTC. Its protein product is CSADLGLAGVLETQYF.

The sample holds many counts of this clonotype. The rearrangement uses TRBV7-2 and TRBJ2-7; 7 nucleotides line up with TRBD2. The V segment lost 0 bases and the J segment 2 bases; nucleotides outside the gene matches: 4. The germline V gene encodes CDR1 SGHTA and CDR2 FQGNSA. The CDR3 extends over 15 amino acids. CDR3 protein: CASSLAPSGTYEQYF. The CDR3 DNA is TGTGCCAGCAGCTTAGCGCCTAGCGGAACCTACGAGCAGTACTTC.

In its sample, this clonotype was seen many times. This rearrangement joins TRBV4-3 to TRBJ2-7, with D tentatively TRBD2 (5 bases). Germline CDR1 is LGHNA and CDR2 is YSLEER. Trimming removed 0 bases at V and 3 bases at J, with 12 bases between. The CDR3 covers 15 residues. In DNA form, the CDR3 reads TGCGCCAGCAGCCAAGATTCTACGGGATTCTACGAGCAGTACTTC. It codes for CASSQDSTGFYEQYF.

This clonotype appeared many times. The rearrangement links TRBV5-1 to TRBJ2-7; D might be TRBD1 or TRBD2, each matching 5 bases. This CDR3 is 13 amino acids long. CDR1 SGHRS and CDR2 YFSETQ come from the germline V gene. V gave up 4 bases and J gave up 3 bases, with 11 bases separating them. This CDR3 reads CASSRDHYYEQYF. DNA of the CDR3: TGCGCCAGCAGCCGGGACCACTACTACGAGCAGTACTTC.

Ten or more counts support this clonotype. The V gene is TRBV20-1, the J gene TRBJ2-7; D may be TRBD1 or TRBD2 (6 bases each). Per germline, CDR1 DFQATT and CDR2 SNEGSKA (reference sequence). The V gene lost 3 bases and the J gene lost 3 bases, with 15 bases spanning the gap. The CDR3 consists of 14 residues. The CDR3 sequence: CSASRGTLRYEQYF. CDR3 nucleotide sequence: TGCAGTGCTAGTCGCGGGACACTACGCTACGAGCAGTACTTC.

CDR3 region: CASSLRLAGYFTYEQYF. In DNA, the CDR3 is TGTGCCAGCAGCTTACGACTAGCGGGGTACTTTACCTACGAGCAGTACTTC. V and J are TRBV11-2 and TRBJ2-7; 11 bases are a match to TRBD2. J lost 2 bases, V lost 2 bases, and 8 bases had no gene match. This CDR3 contains 17 residues. Germline V gives CDR1 SGHAT, CDR2 FQNNGV. The variable domain in full, completed from reference TRBV11-2 and TRBJ2-7, reads EAGVAQSPRYKIIEKRQSVAFWCNPISGHATLYWYQQILGQGPKLLIQFQNNGVVDDSQLPKDRFSAERLKGVDSTLKIQPAKLEDSAVYLCASSLRLAGYFTYEQYFGPGTRLTVT.

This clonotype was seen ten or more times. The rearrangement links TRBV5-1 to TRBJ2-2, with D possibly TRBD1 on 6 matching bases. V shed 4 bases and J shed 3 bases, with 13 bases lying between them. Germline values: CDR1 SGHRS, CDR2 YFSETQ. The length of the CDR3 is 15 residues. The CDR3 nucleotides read TGCGCCAGCAGCAAAACAGGGTGGGACACCGGGGAGCTGTTTTTT. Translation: CASSKTGWDTGELFF.

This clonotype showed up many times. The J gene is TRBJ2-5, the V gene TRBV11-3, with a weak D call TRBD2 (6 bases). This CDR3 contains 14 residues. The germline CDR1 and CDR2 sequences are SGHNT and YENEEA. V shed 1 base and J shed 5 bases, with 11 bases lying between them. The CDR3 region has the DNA TGTGCCAGCAGCTTAGGAGGGGAGGTGGAGACCCAGTACTTC. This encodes CASSLGGEVETQYF.

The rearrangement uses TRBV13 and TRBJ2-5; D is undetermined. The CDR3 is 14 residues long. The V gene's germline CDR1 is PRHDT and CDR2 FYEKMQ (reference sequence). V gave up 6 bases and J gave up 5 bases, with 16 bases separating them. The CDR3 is CASSHTEDGETQYF. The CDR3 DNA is TGTGCCAGCAGTCACACCGAAGACGGCGAGACCCAGTACTTC.

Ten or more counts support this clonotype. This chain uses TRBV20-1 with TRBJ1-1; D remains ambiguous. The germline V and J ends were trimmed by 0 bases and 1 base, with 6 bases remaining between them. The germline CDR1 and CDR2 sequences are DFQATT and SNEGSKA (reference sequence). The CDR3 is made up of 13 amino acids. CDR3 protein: CSARDHGNTEAFF. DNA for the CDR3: TGCAGTGCTAGAGATCACGGGAACACTGAAGCTTTCTTT.

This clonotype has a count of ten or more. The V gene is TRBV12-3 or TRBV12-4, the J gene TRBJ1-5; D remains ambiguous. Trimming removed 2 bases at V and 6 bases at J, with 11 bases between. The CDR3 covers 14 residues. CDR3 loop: CASSLSRLVQPQHF. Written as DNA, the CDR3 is TGTGCCAGCAGTTTATCAAGGCTTGTTCAGCCCCAGCATTTT.

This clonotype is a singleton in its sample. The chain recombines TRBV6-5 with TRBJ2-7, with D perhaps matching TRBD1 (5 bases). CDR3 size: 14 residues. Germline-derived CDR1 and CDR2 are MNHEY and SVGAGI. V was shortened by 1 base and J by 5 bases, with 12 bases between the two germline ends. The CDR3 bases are TGTGCCAGCAGTTACTGGCAGGGTGTGCACGAGCAGTACTTC. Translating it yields CASSYWQGVHEQYF.

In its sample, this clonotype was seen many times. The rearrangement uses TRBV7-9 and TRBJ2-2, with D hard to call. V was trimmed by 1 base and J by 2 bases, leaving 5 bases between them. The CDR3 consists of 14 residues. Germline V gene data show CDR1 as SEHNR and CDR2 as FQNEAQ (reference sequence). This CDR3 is CASSLETNTGELFF. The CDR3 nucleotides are TGTGCCAGCAGCTTAGAGACAAACACCGGGGAGCTGTTTTTT. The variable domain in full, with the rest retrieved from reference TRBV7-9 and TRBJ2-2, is DTGVSQNPRHKITKRGQNVTFRCDPISEHNRLYWYRQTLGQGPEFLTYFQNEAQLEKSRLLSDRFSAERPKGSFSTLEIQRTEQGDSAMYLCASSLETNTGELFFGEGSRLTVL.

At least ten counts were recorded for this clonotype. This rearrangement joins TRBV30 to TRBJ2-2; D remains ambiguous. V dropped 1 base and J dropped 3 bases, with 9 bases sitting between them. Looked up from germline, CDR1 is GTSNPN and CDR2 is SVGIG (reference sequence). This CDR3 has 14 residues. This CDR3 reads CAWSAVGYTGELFF. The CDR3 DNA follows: TGTGCCTGGAGTGCCGTTGGGTACACCGGGGAGCTGTTTTTT.

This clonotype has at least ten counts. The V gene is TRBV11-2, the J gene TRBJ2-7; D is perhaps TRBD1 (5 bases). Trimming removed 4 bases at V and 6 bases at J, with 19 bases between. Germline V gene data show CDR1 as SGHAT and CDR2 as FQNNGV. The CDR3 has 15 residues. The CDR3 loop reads CASSSVAGATVEQYF. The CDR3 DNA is TGTGCCAGCAGCTCTGTAGCTGGGGCAACTGTCGAGCAGTACTTC.

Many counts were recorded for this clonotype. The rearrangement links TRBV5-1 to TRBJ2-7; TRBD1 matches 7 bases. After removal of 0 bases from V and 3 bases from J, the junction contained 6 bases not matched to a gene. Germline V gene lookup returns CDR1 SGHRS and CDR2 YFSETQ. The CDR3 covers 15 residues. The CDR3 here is CASSLDFRDSYEQYF. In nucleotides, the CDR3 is TGCGCCAGCAGCTTGGATTTTCGGGACAGCTACGAGCAGTACTTC.

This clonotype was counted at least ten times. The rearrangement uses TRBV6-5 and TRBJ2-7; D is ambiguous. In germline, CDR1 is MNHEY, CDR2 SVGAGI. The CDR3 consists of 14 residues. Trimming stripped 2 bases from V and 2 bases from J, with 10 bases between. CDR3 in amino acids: CASSYARRTYEQYF. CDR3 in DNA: TGTGCCAGCAGTTACGCCAGAAGGACCTACGAGCAGTACTTC.

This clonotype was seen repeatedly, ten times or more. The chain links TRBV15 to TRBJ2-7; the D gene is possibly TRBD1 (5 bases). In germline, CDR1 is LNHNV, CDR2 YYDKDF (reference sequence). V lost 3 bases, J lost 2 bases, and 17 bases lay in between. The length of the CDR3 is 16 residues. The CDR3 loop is CATSRSGRPSPYEQYF. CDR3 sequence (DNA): TGTGCCACCAGCAGGTCAGGGCGCCCGTCCCCCTACGAGCAGTACTTC.

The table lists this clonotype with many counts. The CDR3 protein is CASSRPRDSFGSPLHF. The CDR3 nucleotides read TGTGCCAGCAGCCGGCCCCGGGACAGTTTCGGTTCACCCCTCCACTTT. The rearrangement joins TRBV27 to TRBJ1-6, with 7 nucleotides matching TRBD1. The V gene's germline CDR1 is MNHEY and CDR2 SMNVEV (reference sequence). The CDR3 consists of 16 residues. The J segment lost 9 bases and the V segment lost 6 bases, leaving 14 bases of the junction unmatched.

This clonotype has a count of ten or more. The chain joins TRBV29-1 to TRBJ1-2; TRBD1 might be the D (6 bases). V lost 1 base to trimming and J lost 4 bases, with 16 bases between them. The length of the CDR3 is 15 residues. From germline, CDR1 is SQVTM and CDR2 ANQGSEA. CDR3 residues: CSVEVRPGVSYGYTF. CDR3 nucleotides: TGCAGCGTTGAAGTCCGGCCAGGGGTTAGCTATGGCTACACCTTC. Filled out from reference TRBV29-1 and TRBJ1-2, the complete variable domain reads SAVISQKPSRDICQRGTSLTIQCQVDSQVTMMFWYRQQPGQSLTLIATANQGSEATYESGFVIDKFPISRPNLTFSTLTVSNMSPEDSSIYLCSVEVRPGVSYGYTFGSGTRLTVV.

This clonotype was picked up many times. The CDR3 loop is CASMEGLGNTIYF. CDR3 nucleotide sequence: TGCGCCAGCATGGAGGGATTGGGAAACACCATATATTTT. This chain joins TRBV10-2 and TRBJ1-3; D remains ambiguous. The CDR3 loop spans 13 amino acids. Germline CDR1 and CDR2: WSHSY and SAAADI. Deletions cut 7 bases from V and 4 bases from J, with 11 bases between.

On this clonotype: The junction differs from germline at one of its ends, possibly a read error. The CDR3 DNA follows: TGTGCCAGCTCACCACCGGGACTAGCGGGGGGCGAGACCCTGTACTTC. This encodes CASSPPGLAGGETLYF. The J gene is TRBJ2-5, the V gene TRBV18; 15 nucleotides line up with TRBD2. The germline V gene has CDR1 KGHSH and CDR2 LQKENI. CDR3 length: 16 amino acids.

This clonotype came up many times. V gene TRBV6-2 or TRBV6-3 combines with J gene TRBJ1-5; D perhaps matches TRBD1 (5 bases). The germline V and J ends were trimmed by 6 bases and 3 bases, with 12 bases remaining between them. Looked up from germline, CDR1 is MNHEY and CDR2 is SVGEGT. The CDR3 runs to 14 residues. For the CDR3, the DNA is TGTGCCAGCAGATCAGGGTTTCCCAATCAGCCCCAGCATTTT. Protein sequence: CASRSGFPNQPQHF.

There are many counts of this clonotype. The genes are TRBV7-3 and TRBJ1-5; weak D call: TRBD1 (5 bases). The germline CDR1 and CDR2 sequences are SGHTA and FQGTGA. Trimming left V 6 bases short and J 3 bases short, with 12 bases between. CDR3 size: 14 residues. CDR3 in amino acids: CASRITGHNQPQHF. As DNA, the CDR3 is TGTGCCAGCAGAATAACAGGACACAATCAGCCCCAGCATTTT.